These 17 T cell receptor beta chains were all obtained from the same sample, sequenced in a study of OX40 agonist ivuxolimab in advanced cancers. The table came from immunoSEQ multiplex PCR; TCRdb's copy has only in-frame clones and leaves some out. Of approximately 79,000 clones in the sample, approximately 95% were seen once. The input for sequencing was CD4+ or CD8+ T cells sorted from blood, taken in a trial of the OX40 agonist ivuxolimab. The receptors come from an adult with an advanced solid tumor such as melanoma, head and neck, liver or kidney cancer.

This clone has only one observation. The chain links TRBV4-3 to TRBJ1-5; D is uncertain. This CDR3 has 17 amino acids. Germline V CDR1 and CDR2: LGHNA, YSLEER. V gave up 0 bases and J gave up 6 bases, with 18 bases separating them. The chain's CDR3 is CASSQDLRYAAGQPQHF. DNA of the CDR3: TGCGCCAGCAGCCAAGATCTTCGGTACGCAGCAGGTCAGCCCCAGCATTTT.

This chain uses TRBV27 with TRBJ2-5; 9 bases are shared with TRBD2. This CDR3 region has 15 residues. V was clipped by 4 bases and J by 5 bases; unmatched bases: 8. Germline-derived CDR1 and CDR2 are MNHEY and SMNVEV (reference sequence). CDR3 DNA sequence: TGTGCCAGCAGTTCCCTAGGCGGGAGGGTGGAGACCCAGTACTTC. This sequence encodes CASSSLGGRVETQYF.

The chain has TRBV4-1 and TRBJ1-2; possible D gene TRBD1, 5 bases. The CDR3 consists of 15 residues. Per germline, CDR1 MGHRA and CDR2 YSYEKL. Trimming took off 1 base at V and 8 bases at J, with 17 bases between the two ends. This CDR3 reads CASSQGSGAVEGYTF. The CDR3 region has the DNA TGCGCCAGCAGCCAAGGGTCCGGGGCAGTGGAAGGCTACACCTTC.

This clone was seen once. J is TRBJ1-2 and V is TRBV25-1; D gene ambiguous. This CDR3 is 13 amino acids long. Trimming removed 6 bases at V and 5 bases at J, with 13 bases between. Germline assignment: CDR1 MGHDK and CDR2 SYGVNS. The DNA for the CDR3 is TGTGCCAGCAGCCTGGGAGTAGGGTATGGCTACACCTTC. As protein: CASSLGVGYGYTF.

The V gene is TRBV27, the J gene TRBJ2-1, with D tentatively TRBD1 or TRBD2 (5 bases each). The CDR3 totals 14 residues. Trimming took 4 bases from V and 5 from J, leaving 12 bases between them. Germline loops: CDR1 MNHEY, CDR2 SMNVEV (reference sequence). The CDR3, as DNA: TGTGCCAGCAGTTCTAGGGACGCGGACAATGAGCAGTTCTTC. Translation: CASSSRDADNEQFF.

The V call is TRBV5-8, the J call TRBJ2-3; D not resolved. The V end was cut by 1 base, the J end by 4 bases, with 1 base between. Per the germline V gene, CDR1 is SGHTS and CDR2 is YDEGEE. This CDR3 has 11 amino acids. Here the CDR3 reads CASSLPDTQYF. CDR3 coding DNA: TGTGCCAGCAGCTTGCCAGATACGCAGTATTTT.

The chain employs TRBV28 and TRBJ2-1; 7 bases agree with TRBD2. The V segment lost 10 bases and the J segment 4 bases; nucleotides outside the gene matches: 7. CDR3 length: 13 amino acids. The V gene's germline CDR1 is MDHEN and CDR2 SYDVKM. CDR3 DNA: TGTGCCACCAGCGGGGCTCAATACAATGAGCAGTTCTTC. Translating it yields CATSGAQYNEQFF.

This clone showed up just a few times. The chain combines TRBV6-5 with TRBJ1-1; D is unclear. Germline CDR1 is MNHEY and CDR2 is SVGAGI. Trimming left V 8 bases short and J 7 bases short, with 8 bases between. The CDR3 sequence is 10 residues long. CDR3 DNA: TGTGCCAGCGGCGCAGGTGAAGCTTTCTTT. Its translation is CASGAGEAFF.

The chain couples TRBV6-5 to TRBJ1-2; no clear D. The germline V gene has CDR1 MNHEY and CDR2 SVGAGI. The V end was cut by 0 bases, the J end by 4 bases, with 9 bases between. CDR3 size: 14 residues. This CDR3 is CASSYSSGLYGYTF. The DNA for the CDR3 is TGTGCCAGCAGTTACTCGAGTGGCCTCTATGGCTACACCTTC.

V and J are TRBV7-3 and TRBJ2-7; D possibly corresponds to TRBD2 (5 bases). The germline CDR1 and CDR2 sequences are SGHTA and FQGTGA. This CDR3 has 16 residues. Trimming took off 3 bases at V and 3 bases at J, with 18 bases between the two ends. The chain's CDR3 is CASSLGADPGFYEQYF. The CDR3 DNA follows: TGTGCCAGCAGCTTGGGAGCGGACCCCGGCTTCTACGAGCAGTACTTC.

The chain employs TRBV9 and TRBJ2-7, with D possibly being TRBD1 (7 bases). The CDR3 covers 13 residues. V lost 6 bases to trimming and J lost 5 bases, with 15 bases between them. Germline assignment: CDR1 SGDLS and CDR2 YYNGEE. The CDR3 reads CASNLGGGNEQYF. Here the CDR3 DNA reads TGTGCCAGCAACCTCGGAGGGGGCAACGAGCAGTACTTC.

This clone was found once. The chain is built from TRBV13 and TRBJ1-1, with D possibly being TRBD1 (6 bases). Germline CDR1 and CDR2: PRHDT and FYEKMQ (reference sequence). Trimming took off 7 bases at V and 4 bases at J, with 13 bases between the two ends. CDR3 length: 13 amino acids. As DNA, the CDR3 is TGTGCCAGCACCGCAGGGGAGAGCACTGAAGCTTTCTTT. It translates to CASTAGESTEAFF. The full variable domain, its missing parts supplied by reference TRBV13 and TRBJ1-1, is AAGVIQSPRHLIKEKRETATLKCYPIPRHDTVYWYQQGPGQDPQFLISFYEKMQSDKGSIPDRFSAQQFSDYHSELNMSSLELGDSALYFCASTAGESTEAFFGQGTRLTVV.

V and J are TRBV27 and TRBJ1-2; 7 bases line up with TRBD1. This CDR3 is 14 amino acids long. The V segment lost 5 bases and the J segment 2 bases; nucleotides outside the gene matches: 5. CDR1 and CDR2 (germline): MNHEY, SMNVEV (reference sequence). The CDR3 protein is CASSVDRVNYGYTF. For the CDR3, the DNA is TGTGCCAGCAGTGTCGACAGGGTGAACTATGGCTACACCTTC.

V and J are TRBV29-1 and TRBJ2-1; TRBD1 aligns across 7 bases. V was pared by 6 bases and J by 8 bases, with 16 bases of the junction left unmatched. CDR1 is SQVTM, CDR2 ANQGSEA, per germline. The CDR3 loop spans 15 amino acids. CDR3 in DNA: TGCAGCGTCGACGAAACAGGGGATTGGGGATATGAGCAGTTCTTC. Translation: CSVDETGDWGYEQFF.

The V and J genes are TRBV9 and TRBJ2-7, with D perhaps matching TRBD1 (6 bases). The CDR3 has 15 amino acids. The germline V gene encodes CDR1 SGDLS and CDR2 YYNGEE. The V end was cut by 0 bases, the J end by 3 bases, with 13 bases between. The CDR3 reads CASSVGGPEFYEQYF. The CDR3 DNA reads TGTGCCAGCAGCGTAGGGGGGCCTGAGTTCTACGAGCAGTACTTC.

The chain carries TRBV7-2 and TRBJ2-7; weak D call: TRBD2 (6 bases). CDR3 length: 13 residues. V was pared by 3 bases and J by 3 bases, with 9 bases between. Per germline, CDR1 SGHTA and CDR2 FQGNSA. CDR3 DNA sequence: TGTGCCAGCAGCTTCGCTAGCGACTACGAGCAGTACTTC. Its protein product is CASSFASDYEQYF.

The CDR3 DNA follows: TGTGCCAGCTTACTAGCGGGGGGCAGTGTGCAGTTCTTC. Translated, it gives CASLLAGGSVQFF. The chain is built from TRBV2 and TRBJ2-1; 12 positions agree with TRBD2. CDR3 length: 13 residues. CDR1 SNHLY and CDR2 FYNNEI come from the germline V gene. Germline trimming cut 8 bases from V and 12 bases from J; bases unmatched to any gene: 8. The variable domain in full, completed from reference TRBV2 and TRBJ2-1, reads EPEVTQTPSHQVTQMGQEVILRCVPISNHLYFYWYRQILGQKVEFLVSFYNNEISEKSEIFDDQFSVERPDGSNFTLKIRSTKLEDSAMYFCASLLAGGSVQFFGPGTRLTVL.